This T cell receptor (beta chain) comes out of a study of T cells after posttransplantation cyclophosphamide. Looked up from germline, CDR1 is LNHDA and CDR2 is SQIVND (reference sequence). This CDR3 contains 16 residues. V trimming: 5 bases; J trimming: 4 bases; junction bases outside the gene matches: 10. This clone came up once. No antigen is known for it. The protocol was immunoSEQ multiplex PCR, while the TCRdb copy is restricted to in-frame clones and leaves out a portion. The table has tens of thousands of clones, roughly 86% seen once; the top ten hold about 2.6%. Study results and caveats: Donor-recipient repertoire similarity was low at 1-2 months, rising over year one.

Sequenced sample: PBMCs. The receptor was isolated from a man aged 30 to 39 with a blood cancer, CMV-positive, and with a related stem cell donor. The chain recombines TRBV19 with TRBJ1-4, with 7 positions matching TRBD1. Here the CDR3 DNA reads TGTGCCAGTAGTCGATGGACAGGAGGAGATAATGAAAAACTGTTTTTT. Protein product: CASSRWTGGDNEKLFF.